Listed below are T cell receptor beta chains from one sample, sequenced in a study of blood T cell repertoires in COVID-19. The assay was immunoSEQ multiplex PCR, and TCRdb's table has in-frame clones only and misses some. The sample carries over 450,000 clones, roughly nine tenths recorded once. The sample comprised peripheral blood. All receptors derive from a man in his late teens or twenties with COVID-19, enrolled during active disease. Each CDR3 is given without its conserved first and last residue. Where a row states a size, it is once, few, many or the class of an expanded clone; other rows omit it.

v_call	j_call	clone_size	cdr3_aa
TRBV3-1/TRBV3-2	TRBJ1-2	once	ASSLRTANYGYT
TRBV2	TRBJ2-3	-	ASSVKGTSGSTDTQY
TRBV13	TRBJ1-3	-	ASSLTGSGNTIY
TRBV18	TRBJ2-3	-	ASSKLGADTQY
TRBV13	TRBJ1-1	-	ASSTTTEDRGRNTEAF
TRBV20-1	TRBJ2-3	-	SASSMVAGDRDTQY
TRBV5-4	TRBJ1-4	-	ASSFRGNEKLF
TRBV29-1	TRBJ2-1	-	SAGGSSYNEQF
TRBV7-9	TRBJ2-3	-	ASSFTLAGGRDTQY
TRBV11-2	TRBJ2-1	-	ASSGGLGAYDEQF
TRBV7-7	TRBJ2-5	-	ASSLGSGGETQY
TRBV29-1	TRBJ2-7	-	SVAQRTSSYEQY
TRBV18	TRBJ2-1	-	ASSPPGREWYNEQF
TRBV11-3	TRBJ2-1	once	ASSFPSGIINEQF
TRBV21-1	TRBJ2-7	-	ASSGRKTEQY
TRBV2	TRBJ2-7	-	ASRTTGVSYEQY
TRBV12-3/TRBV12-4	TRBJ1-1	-	ASSRQVYTEAF
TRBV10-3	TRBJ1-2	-	AISESTGETGYT
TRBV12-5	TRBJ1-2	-	ASGETGDYGYT
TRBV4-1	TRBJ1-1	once	ASSQAGGGGTEAF
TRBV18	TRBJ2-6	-	ASSPGAGANVLT
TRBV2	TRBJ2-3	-	ASSEGLVTDTQY
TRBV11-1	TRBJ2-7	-	ASSFVEGLAGGEQY
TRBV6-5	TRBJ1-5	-	ASSTGDQPQH
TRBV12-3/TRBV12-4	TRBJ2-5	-	ASSSPPRETQY
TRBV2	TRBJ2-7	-	ASRPSGAYEQY
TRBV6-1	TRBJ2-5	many	ASSASKLAGAQETQY
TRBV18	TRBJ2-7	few	ASSPPGGRMDEQY
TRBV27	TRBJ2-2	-	ASSPFTSDTGELF
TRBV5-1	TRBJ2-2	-	ASSLAGGGTGELF
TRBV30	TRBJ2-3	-	AWSVSTDTQY
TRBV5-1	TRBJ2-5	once	ASSLEGLAGETQY
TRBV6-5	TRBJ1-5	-	ATQTGFNQPQH
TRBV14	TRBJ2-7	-	ASSQGDRGYEQY
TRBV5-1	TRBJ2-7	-	ASSLEWPARFYEQY
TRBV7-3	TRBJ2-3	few	ASSLGLAGSTDTQY
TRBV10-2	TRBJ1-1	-	ASSGPGQGVSEAF
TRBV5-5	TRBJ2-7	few	ASSPQAGYEQY
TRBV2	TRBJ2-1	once	ASLGLAPYNEQF